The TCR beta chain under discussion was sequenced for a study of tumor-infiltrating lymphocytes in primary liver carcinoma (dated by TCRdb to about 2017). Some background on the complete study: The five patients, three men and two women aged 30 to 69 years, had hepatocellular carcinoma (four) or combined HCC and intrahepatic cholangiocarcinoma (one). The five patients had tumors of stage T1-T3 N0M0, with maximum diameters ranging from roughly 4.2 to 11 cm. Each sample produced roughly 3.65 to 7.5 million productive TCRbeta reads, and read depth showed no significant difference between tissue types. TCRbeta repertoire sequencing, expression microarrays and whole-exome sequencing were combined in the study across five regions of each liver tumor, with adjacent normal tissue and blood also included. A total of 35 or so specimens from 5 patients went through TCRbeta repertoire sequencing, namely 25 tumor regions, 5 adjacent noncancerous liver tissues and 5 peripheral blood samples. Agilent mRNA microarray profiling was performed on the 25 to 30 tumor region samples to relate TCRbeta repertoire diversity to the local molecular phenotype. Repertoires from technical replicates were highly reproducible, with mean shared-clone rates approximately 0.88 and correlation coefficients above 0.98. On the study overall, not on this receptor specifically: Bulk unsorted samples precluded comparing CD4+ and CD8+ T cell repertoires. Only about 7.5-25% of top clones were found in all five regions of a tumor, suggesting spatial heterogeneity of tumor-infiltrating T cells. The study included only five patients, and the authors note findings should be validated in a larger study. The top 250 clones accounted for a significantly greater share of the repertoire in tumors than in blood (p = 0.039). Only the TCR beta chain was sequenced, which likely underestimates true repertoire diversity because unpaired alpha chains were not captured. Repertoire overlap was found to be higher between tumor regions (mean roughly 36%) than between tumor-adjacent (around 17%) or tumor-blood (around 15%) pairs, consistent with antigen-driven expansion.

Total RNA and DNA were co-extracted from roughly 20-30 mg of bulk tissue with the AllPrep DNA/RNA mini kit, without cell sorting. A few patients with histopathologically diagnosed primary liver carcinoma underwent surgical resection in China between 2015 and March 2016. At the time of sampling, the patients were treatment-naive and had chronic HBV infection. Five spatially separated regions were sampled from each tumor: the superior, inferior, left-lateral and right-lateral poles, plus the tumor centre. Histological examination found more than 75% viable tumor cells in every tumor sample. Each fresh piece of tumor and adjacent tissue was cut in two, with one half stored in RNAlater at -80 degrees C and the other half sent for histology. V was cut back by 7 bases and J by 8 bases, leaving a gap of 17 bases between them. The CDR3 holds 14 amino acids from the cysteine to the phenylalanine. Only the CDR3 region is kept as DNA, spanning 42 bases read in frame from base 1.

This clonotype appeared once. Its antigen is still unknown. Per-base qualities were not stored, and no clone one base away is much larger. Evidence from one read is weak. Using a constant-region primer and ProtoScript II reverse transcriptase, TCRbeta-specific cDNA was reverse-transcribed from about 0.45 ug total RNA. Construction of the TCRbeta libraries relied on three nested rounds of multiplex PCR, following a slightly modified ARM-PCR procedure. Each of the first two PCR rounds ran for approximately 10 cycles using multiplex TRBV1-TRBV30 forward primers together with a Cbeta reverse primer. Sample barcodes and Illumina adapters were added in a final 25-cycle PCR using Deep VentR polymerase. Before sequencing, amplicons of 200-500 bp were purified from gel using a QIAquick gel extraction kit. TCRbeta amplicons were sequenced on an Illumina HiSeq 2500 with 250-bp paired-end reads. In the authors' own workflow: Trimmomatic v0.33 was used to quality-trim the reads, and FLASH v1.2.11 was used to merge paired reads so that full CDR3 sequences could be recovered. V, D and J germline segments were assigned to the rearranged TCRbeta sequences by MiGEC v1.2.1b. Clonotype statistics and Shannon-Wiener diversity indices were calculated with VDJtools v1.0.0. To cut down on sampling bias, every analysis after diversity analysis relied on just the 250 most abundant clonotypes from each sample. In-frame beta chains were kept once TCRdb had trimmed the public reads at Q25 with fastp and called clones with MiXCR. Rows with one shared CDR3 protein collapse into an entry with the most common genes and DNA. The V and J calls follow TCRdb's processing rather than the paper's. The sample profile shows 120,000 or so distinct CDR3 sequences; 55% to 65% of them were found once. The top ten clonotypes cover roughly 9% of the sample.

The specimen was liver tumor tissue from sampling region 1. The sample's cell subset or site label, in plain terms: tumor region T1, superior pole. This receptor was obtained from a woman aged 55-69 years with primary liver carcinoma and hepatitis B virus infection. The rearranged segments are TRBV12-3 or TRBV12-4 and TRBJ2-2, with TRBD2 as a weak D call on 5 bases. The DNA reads TGTGCCAGCACCGGGGAAGTGGGCACAGGGGAGCTGTTTTTT. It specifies CASTGEVGTGELFF.